This T cell receptor beta chain stems from a study of blood T cell repertoires in COVID-19. The method was immunoSEQ multiplex PCR; TCRdb's version includes in-frame clones alone and lacks a portion of them. The sample contains roughly 320,000 clones, 90% of which appear only once. This CDR3 has 18 amino acids. The V end lost 5 bases, the J end lost 2 bases, and 22 bases lay between the germline ends. The germline CDR1 and CDR2 sequences are SEHNR and FQNEAQ (reference sequence). Adults between roughly 18 and 89 years of age took part from fewer than 30 US areas. Cohort placement rested on clinical history that participants reported themselves.

This sequence was found in a woman in her 30s who had been exposed to COVID-19. The sequenced sample consisted of PBMCs or T cells enriched from blood (not recorded which). The chain couples TRBV7-9 to TRBJ1-5, with D possibly TRBD1 on 6 matching bases. The CDR3 region has the DNA TGTGCCAGCAGCCAACACCCGGGGGGGCAGAGGGGCAATCAGCCCCAGCATTTT. Translation: CASSQHPGGQRGNQPQHF.